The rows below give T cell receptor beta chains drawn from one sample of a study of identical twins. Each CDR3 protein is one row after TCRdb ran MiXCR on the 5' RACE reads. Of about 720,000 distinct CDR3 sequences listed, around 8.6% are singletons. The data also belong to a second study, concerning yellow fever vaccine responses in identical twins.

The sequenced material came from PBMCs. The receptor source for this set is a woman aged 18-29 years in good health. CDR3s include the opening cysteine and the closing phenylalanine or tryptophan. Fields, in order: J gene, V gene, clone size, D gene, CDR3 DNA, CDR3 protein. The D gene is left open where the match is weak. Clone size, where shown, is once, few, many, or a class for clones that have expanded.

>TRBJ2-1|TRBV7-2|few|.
TGTGCCAGCAGCTTAGACAGGGTCTATACAAGTGAGCAGTTCTTC
CASSLDRVYTSEQFF
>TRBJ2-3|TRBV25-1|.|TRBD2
TGTGCCAGCATGACTAGCGGGCGCAAGAGCACAGATACGCAGTATTTT
CASMTSGRKSTDTQYF
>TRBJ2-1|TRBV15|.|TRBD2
TGTGCCACCAGCAGAGCTAGCGGGAGCTCCTACAATGAGCAGTTCTTC
CATSRASGSSYNEQFF
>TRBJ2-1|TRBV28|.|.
TGTGCCAGCAGCCCCGGGGGGCTGGGTGAGCAGTTCTTC
CASSPGGLGEQFF
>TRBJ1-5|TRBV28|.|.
TGTGCCAGCAGTTCCTCTACAGGATTCGGGGCGCATCAGCCCCAGCATTTT
CASSSSTGFGAHQPQHF
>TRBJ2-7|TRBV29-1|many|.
TGCAGCGTTGAAGAGCAGGGCTACGAGCAGTACTTC
CSVEEQGYEQYF
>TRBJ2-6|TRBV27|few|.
TGTGCCAGCAGTCCAAACAGGGTTGGGGCCAACGTCCTGACTTTC
CASSPNRVGANVLTF
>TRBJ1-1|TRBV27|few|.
TGTGCCAGCAGAGGGGTTCAGGTTTACTTCACTGAAGCTTTCTTT
CASRGVQVYFTEAFF
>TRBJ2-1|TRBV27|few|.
TGTGCCAGCAGCGGACTGGGGGGGCCGGGTGAGCAGTTCTTC
CASSGLGGPGEQFF
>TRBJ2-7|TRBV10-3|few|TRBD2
TGTGCCATCAGTGATACACTAGCGGGAGGAGCCGAGCAGTACTTC
CAISDTLAGGAEQYF
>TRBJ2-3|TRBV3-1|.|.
TGTGCCAGCAGCCAAGCGGGGGTCGCAGATACGCAGTATTTT
CASSQAGVADTQYF
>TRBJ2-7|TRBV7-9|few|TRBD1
TGTGCCAGCAGCTTAGTGCCGGGACAGGGGGCGGTCGAGCAGTACTTC
CASSLVPGQGAVEQYF
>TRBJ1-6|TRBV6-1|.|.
TGTGCCAGCAGACCGGACAGCTCCTATAATTCACCCCTCCACTTT
CASRPDSSYNSPLHF
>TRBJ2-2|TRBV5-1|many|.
TGCGCCAGCAGCTTAATCGTCGGGGAGCTGTTTTTT
CASSLIVGELFF
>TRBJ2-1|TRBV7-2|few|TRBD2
TGTGCCAGCAGCTTAACCCGACTAGCCCGAGGAAGTGAGCAGTTCTTC
CASSLTRLARGSEQFF
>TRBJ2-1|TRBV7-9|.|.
TGTGCCAGCGCCCAGTCTGGGGGCGATGAGCAGTTCTTC
CASAQSGGDEQFF
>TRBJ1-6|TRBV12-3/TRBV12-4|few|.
TGTGCCAGCACCACGGGGACCGGGCGTAATTCACCCCTCCACTTT
CASTTGTGRNSPLHF
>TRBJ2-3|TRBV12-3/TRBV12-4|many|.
TGTGCCAGCAGTTTACAGGCTACTATATCGACGCCGGGTACGCAGTATTTT
CASSLQATISTPGTQYF
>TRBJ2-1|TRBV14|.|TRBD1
TGTGCCAGCAGCCCGACGGCGACAGGGGTGAATGAGCAGTTCTTC
CASSPTATGVNEQFF
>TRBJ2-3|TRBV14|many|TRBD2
TGTGCCAGCAGCCAAGATTCGACTAGCGGGGTCACAGATACGCAGTATTTT
CASSQDSTSGVTDTQYF
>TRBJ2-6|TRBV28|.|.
TGTGCCAGCAGTTTTACCCTCAGGGGCAGCTCTGGGGCCAACGTCCTGACTTTC
CASSFTLRGSSGANVLTF
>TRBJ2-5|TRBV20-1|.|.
TGCAGTGCTAGTCCCAGGGAAGAGACCCAGTACTTC
CSASPREETQYF